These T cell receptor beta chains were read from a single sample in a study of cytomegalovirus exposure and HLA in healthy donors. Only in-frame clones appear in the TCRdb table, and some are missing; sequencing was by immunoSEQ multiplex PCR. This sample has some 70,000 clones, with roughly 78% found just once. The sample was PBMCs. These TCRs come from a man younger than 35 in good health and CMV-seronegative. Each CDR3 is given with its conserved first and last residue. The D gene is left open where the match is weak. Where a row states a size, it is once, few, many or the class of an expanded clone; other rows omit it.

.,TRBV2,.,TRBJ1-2,TGTGCCAGCAGGTCATACTCCTATGGCTACACCTTC,CASRSYSYGYTF
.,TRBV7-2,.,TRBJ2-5,TGTGCCAGCAGCTTAGTACTAGCTCTACAAGAGACCCAGTACTTC,CASSLVLALQETQYF
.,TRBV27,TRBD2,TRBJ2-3,TGTGCCAGCACCCGGACTAGCGGAACAGATACGCAGTATTTT,CASTRTSGTDTQYF
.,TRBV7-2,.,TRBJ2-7,TGTGCCAGCAGCCCCCAAACGGGTGAGCAGTACTTC,CASSPQTGEQYF
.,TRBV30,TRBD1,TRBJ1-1,TGTGCCTGGAGTGGGCTTTGGACAGGGTTGAACACTGAAGCTTTCTTT,CAWSGLWTGLNTEAFF
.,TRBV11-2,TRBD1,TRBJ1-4,TGTGCCAGCAGCGAAATAACAGGGGCGGGTAATGAAAAACTGTTTTTT,CASSEITGAGNEKLFF
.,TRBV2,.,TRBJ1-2,TGTGCCAGCAGTGAATCCCCAGGGGTTGGCTACACCTTC,CASSESPGVGYTF
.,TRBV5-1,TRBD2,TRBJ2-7,TGCGCCAGCAGCTCGGGAGCGGGAGGGCCGCTGGGCGAGCAGTACTTC,CASSSGAGGPLGEQYF
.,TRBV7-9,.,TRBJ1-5,TGTGCCAGCAGCTTGGAGGGTGGCCAGCCCCAGCATTTT,CASSLEGGQPQHF
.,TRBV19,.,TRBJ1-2,TGTGCCAGTAGTATAGAGCAGGGGAATTTCTATGGCTACACCTTC,CASSIEQGNFYGYTF
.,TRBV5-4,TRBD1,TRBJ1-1,TGTGCCAGCAGCCTCAGGGGGCCCACTGAAGCTTTCTTT,CASSLRGPTEAFF
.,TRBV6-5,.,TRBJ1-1,TGTGCCAGCAGTCCCCTGACAGTAATGGGCACTGAAGCTTTCTTT,CASSPLTVMGTEAFF
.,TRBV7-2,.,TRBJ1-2,TGTGCCAGCAGCTACAGGGTGAAGGGCTATGGCTACACCTTC,CASSYRVKGYGYTF
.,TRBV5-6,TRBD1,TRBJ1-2,TGTGCCAGCAGCGCCCGGGACAGGGGGGTCTCCTGCTTC,CASSARDRGVSCF
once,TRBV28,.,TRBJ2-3,TGTGCCAGCAGTTTATACACTAGATCGAATACGCAGTATTTT,CASSLYTRSNTQYF
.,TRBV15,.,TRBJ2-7,TGTGCCACCAGCAGAGAGGCCTCCTACGAGCAGTACTTC,CATSREASYEQYF
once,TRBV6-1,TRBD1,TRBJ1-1,TGTGCCAGCAGTCCCTACAGGGGAATCAATGAAGCTTTCTTT,CASSPYRGINEAFF
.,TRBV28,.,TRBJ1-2,TGTGCCAGCAGTTTAGTGGAGGGCTATGGCTACACCTTC,CASSLVEGYGYTF
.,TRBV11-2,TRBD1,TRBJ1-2,TGTGCCAGCAGCACCAAGACAGGGGGCGACGGCTATGGCTACACCTTC,CASSTKTGGDGYGYTF
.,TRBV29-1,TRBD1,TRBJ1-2,TGCAGCACTTCGACAGGGTATGGCTACACCTTC,CSTSTGYGYTF
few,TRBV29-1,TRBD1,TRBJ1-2,TGCAGCGGGGGGACAGCCTATGGCTACACCTTC,CSGGTAYGYTF
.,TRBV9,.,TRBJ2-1,TGTGCCAGCAGCCCACGGTTAGTGGGAGAACCCCGGTTCTTC,CASSPRLVGEPRFF
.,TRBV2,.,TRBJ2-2,TGTGCCAGCAGTGAAGATGCGACCGGGGAGCTGTTTTTT,CASSEDATGELFF
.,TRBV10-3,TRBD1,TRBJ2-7,TGTGCCATCAGTCAGACAGGGGCTGAATCCGAGCAGTACTTC,CAISQTGAESEQYF
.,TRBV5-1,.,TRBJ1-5,TGCGCCAGCAGCTTGGGGGGCGGAGACAATCAGCCCCAGCATTTT,CASSLGGGDNQPQHF
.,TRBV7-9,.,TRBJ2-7,TGTTCCAGCAGCCCAGAGACATCCGAATCCTACGAGCAGTACTTC,CSSSPETSESYEQYF
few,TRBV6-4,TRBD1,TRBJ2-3,TGTGCCAGCAGTGAAATTCCGGGACAGGGCACAGATACGCAGTATTTT,CASSEIPGQGTDTQYF
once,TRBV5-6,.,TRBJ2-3,TGTGCCAGCAGCGGGGGGGCCGGTTCAGATACGCAGTATTTT,CASSGGAGSDTQYF
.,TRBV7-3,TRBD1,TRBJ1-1,TGTGCCAGCAGCCACGGACAGGGGAACACTGAAGCTTTCTTT,CASSHGQGNTEAFF
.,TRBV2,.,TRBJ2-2,TGTGCCAATACAGAAGGGGGTTCCGGGGAGCTGTTTTTT,CANTEGGSGELFF
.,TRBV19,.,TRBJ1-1,TGTGCCAGTAGGCGAGAAGTACTCTCGTCTGAAGCTTTCTTT,CASRREVLSSEAFF
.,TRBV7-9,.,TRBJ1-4,TGTGCCAGCAGTTTAAGACAGTCCAATGAAAAACTGTTTTTT,CASSLRQSNEKLFF
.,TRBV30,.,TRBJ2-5,TGTGCCTGGAATTTCCTAGCGCCTGAGACCCAGTACTTC,CAWNFLAPETQYF
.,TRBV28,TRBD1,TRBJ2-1,TGTGCCAGCAGGCCCCGGGGACAGATGGAGTTCTTC,CASRPRGQMEFF
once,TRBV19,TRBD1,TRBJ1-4,TGTGCCAGTAGCCTGACAGGGTTCGGAGAAAAACTGTTTTTT,CASSLTGFGEKLFF
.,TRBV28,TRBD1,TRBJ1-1,TGTGCCAGCAGTATGCCGCAGGGGGCTGTGGTTACTGAAGCTTTCTTT,CASSMPQGAVVTEAFF
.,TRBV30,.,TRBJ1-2,TGTGCCTGGTATAACTATGGCTACACCTTC,CAWYNYGYTF
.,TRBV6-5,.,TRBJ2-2,TGTGCCAGCAGACGGCAGGGTTTCACCGGGGAGCTGTTTTTT,CASRRQGFTGELFF
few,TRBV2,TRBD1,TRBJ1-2,TGTGCCAGAGAAGAAGCAGACAGGGTGGACTACTATGGCTACACCTTC,CAREEADRVDYYGYTF
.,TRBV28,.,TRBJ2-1,TGTGCCAGCAAAGAACGGGGGGCCACCCTAGATGAGCAGTTCTTC,CASKERGATLDEQFF
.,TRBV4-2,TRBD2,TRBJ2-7,TGTGCCAGCAGCCACGAGACCGGGACTAGCGGCTACGAGCAGTACTTC,CASSHETGTSGYEQYF
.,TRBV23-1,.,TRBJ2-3,TGCGCCAGCAGTCTCCCTAGATCTTGGTGTTTAAACACAGATACGCAGTATTTT,CASSLPRSWCLNTDTQYF
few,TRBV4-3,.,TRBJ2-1,TGCGCCAGCAGCCAAGATCGACTGAACTACAATGAGCAGTTCTTC,CASSQDRLNYNEQFF
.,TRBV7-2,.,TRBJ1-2,TGTGCCAGCAGCCCCTTCAATGAGGGCTACACCTTC,CASSPFNEGYTF
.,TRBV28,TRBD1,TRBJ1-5,TGTGCCAGCAGTTTCTCGAGGGGGCTTGGCAGCCTCAATCAGCCCCAGCATTTT,CASSFSRGLGSLNQPQHF
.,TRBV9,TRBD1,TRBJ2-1,TGTGCCAGCAGTGGGACAGGGGTCTCCTACAATGAGCAGTTCTTC,CASSGTGVSYNEQFF
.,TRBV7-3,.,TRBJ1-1,TGTGCCAGCAGCTTAGCGGGGGGTCTCGAAGCTTTCTTT,CASSLAGGLEAFF
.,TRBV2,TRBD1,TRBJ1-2,TGTGCCAGCAGCGGACAGGGAGGGTTTCGTCCTATCGGCTACACCTTC,CASSGQGGFRPIGYTF
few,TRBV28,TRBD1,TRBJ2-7,TGTGCCAGCAGTTCGACAGGGGTCTACGAGCAGTACTTC,CASSSTGVYEQYF
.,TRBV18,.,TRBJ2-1,TGTGCCAGCTCACCGACAGGACAAGAGACCCAGTTCTTC,CASSPTGQETQFF
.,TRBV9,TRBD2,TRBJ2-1,TGTGCCAGCAGCTCCCGACTAGCGGGGTACAATGAGCAGTTCTTC,CASSSRLAGYNEQFF
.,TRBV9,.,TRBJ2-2,TGTGCCAGCAGGGAGCGGGCAACCGGGGAGCTGTTTTTT,CASRERATGELFF
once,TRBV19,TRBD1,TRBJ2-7,TGTGCCAGCGGACAGGGCAACGAGCAGTACTTC,CASGQGNEQYF
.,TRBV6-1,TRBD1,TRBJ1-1,TGTGCCAGCAAATCAGGTGACAGGGTAAGGACTGAAGCTTTCTTT,CASKSGDRVRTEAFF
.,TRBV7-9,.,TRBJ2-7,TGTGCCAGCAGCTTAGCGCCAGGGTACGAGCAGTACTTC,CASSLAPGYEQYF